The 23 T cell receptor beta chains listed next were all sequenced from one sample in a study of molecular identifiers for immune sequencing clone quantification. One entry per CDR3 protein, called by TCRdb with MiXCR from the PCR reads. The sample comprises some 320,000 distinct CDR3 sequences, 20% to 25% of which are singletons, and approximately 0.8% rests with the top ten. Input material: naive CD8+ T cells from blood, with Jurkat cell RNA spiked in. As for subset: FACS-sorted CD8+CD4-CCR7+CD45RA+ naive T cells. The receptors were gathered from a human donor in good health. Some libraries in this study had Jurkat cell RNA spiked in.

This clonotype was counted at least ten times. The chain couples TRBV7-9 to TRBJ2-7; weak D call: TRBD1 (6 bases). Germline V gives CDR1 SEHNR, CDR2 FQNEAQ (reference sequence). V lost 3 bases and J lost 1, with 10 bases in between. The CDR3 extends over 14 amino acids. DNA of the CDR3: TGTGCCAGCAGCTTGGGCAGGGGTTCCTACGAGCAGTACTTC. Amino acids: CASSLGRGSYEQYF.

Comment on this clonotype: This could be a read error, since a much larger clone is one nucleotide away. V and J are TRBV20-1 and TRBJ2-1; no clear D. This CDR3 spans 11 amino acids. Germline V CDR1 and CDR2: DFQATT, SNEGSKA (reference sequence). V gave up 2 bases and J gave up 12 bases, with 11 bases separating them. CDR3 DNA sequence: TGCAGTGCTAGACTAGTAGCTGGGCAGTTCTTC. Protein: CSARLVAGQFF.

This clonotype was detected ten times or more. The chain couples TRBV14 to TRBJ1-1; TRBD1 matches at 9 bases. The V gene's germline CDR1 is SGHDN and CDR2 FVKESK. The length of the CDR3 is 13 residues. The V and J ends lost 3 bases and 6 bases, in that order; junction bases with no gene match: 2. In DNA form, the CDR3 reads TGTGCCAGCAGCCAGGGGACAGGGTCTGAAGCTTTCTTT. This codes for CASSQGTGSEAFF.

This clonotype showed up many times. The chain joins TRBV19 to TRBJ2-3; the D gene is possibly TRBD1 (6 bases). Trimming shortened V by 10 bases and J by 1 base, and 24 bases separated the two germline ends. The CDR3 length is 17 residues. In germline, CDR1 is LNHDA, CDR2 SQIVND (reference sequence). CDR3 in DNA: TGTGCCACCAATCCCAGGGGCTTCTCAACCCGCACAGATACGCAGTATTTT. It is translated as CATNPRGFSTRTDTQYF.

This clonotype occurred many times. The chain uses TRBV27 and TRBJ1-1, with D possibly TRBD1 on 6 matching bases. The germline CDR1 and CDR2 sequences are MNHEY and SMNVEV (reference sequence). Trimming left V 6 bases short and J 4 bases short, with 12 bases between. There are 13 residues in the CDR3. CDR3 residues: CASRSPGVTEAFF. The CDR3 nucleotides are TGTGCCAGCAGATCACCAGGGGTCACTGAAGCTTTCTTT.

V is TRBV3-1 and J is TRBJ2-1, with D hard to call. The ends were cut back, 4 bases at V and 1 base at J, with 11 bases in the middle. Germline values: CDR1 LGHDT, CDR2 YNNKEL (reference sequence). CDR3 length equals 15 residues. CDR3 residues: CASSLDEWSYNEQFF. The CDR3 nucleotides are TGTGCCAGCAGCCTTGATGAGTGGTCCTACAATGAGCAGTTCTTC.

The sample holds many counts of this clonotype. The chain couples TRBV12-3 or TRBV12-4 to TRBJ2-2; TRBD1 matches at 7 bases. The CDR3 sequence is 13 residues long. The V and J ends lost 6 bases and 6 bases, in that order; junction bases with no gene match: 4. CDR3 nucleotide sequence: TGTGCCAGCAGCCAGGGGGACGCCGGGGAGCTGTTTTTT. It is translated as CASSQGDAGELFF.

Points on this clonotype: Since a much larger clone is just one base distant, this may be a read error. This chain uses TRBV7-8 with TRBJ2-3; D call uncertain. The J call may be faulty, since TRBJ1-5 better matches the DNA end. The CDR3 length is 15 residues. Germline V gene data show CDR1 as SGHVS and CDR2 as FQNEAQ. The DNA for the CDR3 is TGTGCCAGCAGCTTAGCGCTAGTCTATACAGATACGCAGCATTTT. It encodes CASSLALVYTDTQHF.

The sample holds a few counts of this clonotype. The chain couples TRBV10-3 to TRBJ2-1, with 8 positions matching TRBD1. CDR1 and CDR2 (germline): ENHRY, SYGVKD. This CDR3 has 16 amino acids. V shed 0 bases, J shed 5 bases, and the junction held 6 bases outside the gene matches. CDR3: CAISESSQGQDNEQFF. DNA for the CDR3: TGTGCCATCAGTGAGTCTTCCCAGGGACAGGACAATGAGCAGTTCTTC.

This clonotype was seen repeatedly, ten times or more. The chain carries TRBV7-9 and TRBJ1-5, with D maybe TRBD1 (5 bases). The V and J ends lost 3 bases and 5 bases respectively, with 11 bases between them. The CDR3 has 14 amino acids. Looked up from germline, CDR1 is SEHNR and CDR2 is FQNEAQ (reference sequence). The CDR3 sequence: CASSFWPGDQPQHF. The CDR3 DNA sequence: TGTGCCAGCAGCTTCTGGCCGGGGGATCAGCCCCAGCATTTT.

This clonotype has at least ten counts. CDR3 sequence: CASSLATGVTDTQYF. For the CDR3, the DNA is TGTGCCAGCAGCTTGGCCACAGGGGTCACAGATACGCAGTATTTT. The gene calls are TRBV5-4 and TRBJ2-3, with TRBD1 identical over 7 bases. CDR3 length: 15 residues. The trim removed 0 bases at V and 2 bases at J, leaving 3 bases unmatched. CDR1 and CDR2 (germline): SGHNT, YYREEE (reference sequence).

This clonotype appeared many times. The chain has TRBV7-2 and TRBJ2-7; no reliable D call. The V gene lost 1 base and the J gene lost 1 base, with 8 bases spanning the gap. The CDR3 contains 14 residues. CDR1 is SGHTA, CDR2 FQGNSA, per germline. The CDR3: CASSLVAISYEQYF. CDR3 coding DNA: TGTGCCAGCAGCTTAGTGGCTATATCCTACGAGCAGTACTTC.

There are many counts of this clonotype. V and J are TRBV7-2 and TRBJ1-1; tentative D call: TRBD1 (5 bases). CDR1 is SGHTA and CDR2 is FQGNSA in the germline V gene. The V end lost 1 base, the J end lost 0 bases, and 12 bases lay between the germline ends. This CDR3 is 16 amino acids long. CDR3 protein: CASSLGGAYMNTEAFF. The CDR3 DNA is TGTGCCAGCAGCTTAGGTGGGGCGTACATGAACACTGAAGCTTTCTTT.

This clonotype was seen a handful of times. V usage is TRBV5-3 and J usage is TRBJ2-7; 12 bases map to TRBD1. TRBV5-3 is given ORF status, its function remaining uncertain. The CDR3 runs to 15 residues. The V and J ends lost 8 bases and 5 bases, in that order; junction bases with no gene match: 11. The DNA for the CDR3 is TGTGCCAGCAGCCGGGGGCGGGACAGGGGGCACGAGCAGTACTTC. Its protein is CASSRGRDRGHEQYF.

The V and J genes are TRBV5-6 and TRBJ2-7, with 12 bases identical to TRBD2. The length of the CDR3 is 15 residues. The junction had 5 bases not matched to a gene; V was cut back by 3 bases and J by 4 bases. CDR1 and CDR2 from the germline V gene are SGHDT and YYEEEE. The CDR3 reads CASSSTSGRRYEQYF. DNA for the CDR3: TGTGCCAGCAGCTCTACTAGCGGGAGGAGGTACGAGCAGTACTTC.

V is TRBV5-4 and J is TRBJ2-6, with D uncertain. Germline V gene data show CDR1 as SGHNT and CDR2 as YYREEE (reference sequence). The V gene lost 1 base and the J gene lost 1 base, with 9 bases spanning the gap. The CDR3 length is 16 residues. The CDR3 sequence: CASSLNSRSGANVLTF. CDR3 coding DNA: TGTGCCAGCAGCTTGAACTCCCGATCTGGGGCCAACGTCCTGACTTTC.

In this sample, this clonotype turned up many times. The CDR3 here is CAWSLGYEQYF. Here the CDR3 DNA reads TGTGCCTGGAGCCTGGGTTACGAGCAGTACTTC. The chain joins TRBV30 to TRBJ2-7; D is ambiguous. Trimming removed 3 bases from V and 4 bases from J, with 7 bases in between. The CDR3 consists of 11 residues. Germline V gene data show CDR1 as GTSNPN and CDR2 as SVGIG (reference sequence).

This clonotype was observed at least ten times. V gene TRBV27 combines with J gene TRBJ2-7; D might be TRBD1 (5 bases). Germline CDR1 is MNHEY and CDR2 is SMNVEV (reference sequence). The germline V and J ends were trimmed by 1 base and 2 bases, with 9 bases remaining between them. CDR3 length: 14 residues. The CDR3 DNA reads as TGTGCCAGCAGTTTATTCCCAGGGACCTACGAGCAGTACTTC. Translation gives CASSLFPGTYEQYF.

This clonotype has just one count. The CDR3 does not end in the conserved phenylalanine or tryptophan, so this is likely a read error. This chain links TRBV7-9 with TRBJ2-7; D might be TRBD2 (6 bases). This CDR3 has 15 amino acids. Trimming removed 2 bases at V and 0 bases at J, with 11 bases between. Germline V gene lookup returns CDR1 SEHNR and CDR2 FQNEAQ (reference sequence). DNA for the CDR3: TGTGCCAGCAGCTTATCTAGCGCCAGCTCCTACGAGCAGTACCTC. As protein: CASSLSSASSYEQYL.

This clonotype was found a few times. The chain uses TRBV11-1 and TRBJ2-1; no clear D gene. V lost 0 bases and J lost 10, with 7 bases in between. This CDR3 comprises 12 residues. Germline V lookup: CDR1 SGHAT, CDR2 FQDESV (reference sequence). The CDR3 DNA is TGTGCCAGCAGCTTAGCTGTGGTCGAGCAGTTCTTC. This encodes CASSLAVVEQFF.

Concerning this clonotype itself: This may arise from a read error, as a much more abundant clone is one base away. Because the CDR3 is missing its conserved closing phenylalanine or tryptophan, this is likely a read error. V and J are TRBV30 and TRBJ2-7; no definite D call. Per the germline V gene, CDR1 is GTSNPN and CDR2 is SVGIG (reference sequence). The CDR3 sequence is 10 residues long. V gave up 8 bases and J gave up 5 bases, with 10 bases separating them. The CDR3 nucleotides are TGTGCCGGGGATTTCCACGAGCAGTACTCC. Amino acid sequence: CAGDFHEQYS.

With respect to this clonotype: A much larger clone differs by one base, so this may be a read error. V usage is TRBV30 and J usage is TRBJ1-3, with 10 bases that match TRBD1. CDR3 size: 17 residues. Germline V lookup: CDR1 GTSNPN, CDR2 SVGIG (reference sequence). CDR3 amino acids: CAWRQRDRGSSGSTIYF. CDR3 in DNA: TGTGCCTGGAGACAGAGGGACAGGGGAAGCTCTGGAAGCACCATATATTTT.

This clonotype has just a few counts. The chain carries TRBV7-6 and TRBJ1-5; D call uncertain. Germline V CDR1 and CDR2: SGHVS, FNYEAQ. The V end lost 1 base, the J end lost 4 bases, and 11 bases lay between the germline ends. The CDR3 spans 15 residues. This chain's CDR3 is CASSLDLRSNQPQHF. The DNA for the CDR3 is TGTGCCAGCAGCTTAGATCTCAGGTCGAATCAGCCCCAGCATTTT.